This T cell receptor (beta chain) came from a study of regulatory T cells in long-lasting Graves disease. The time point is: newly diagnosed GD, antithyroid drugs for less than 3 months. Extracted RNA from PBMCs served as the source of the TCR library. Relying on iRepertoire HTBI primers and Arm-PCR of CDR3 regions, the team built TCR beta libraries. TCRdb ran MiXCR on the multiplex PCR reads and lists one entry per CDR3 protein. Found here are roughly 260,000 distinct CDR3 sequences, around 19% of them singletons; the top ten hold roughly 15%. These sequences were also reported in another study, on T cells in Graves' hyperthyroidism and ophthalmopathy.

The receptor comes from a woman in her twenties or thirties with Graves disease. The sequenced sample was peripheral blood mononuclear cells (PBMCs), obtained at new diagnosis, from a patient treated with antithyroid drugs.

CDR3 nucleotide sequence: TGTGCCAGCAGCCCCGGGACAGGGAACTCTGGGGCCAACGTCCTGACTTTC. Its protein is CASSPGTGNSGANVLTF. The V gene is TRBV6-1, the J gene TRBJ2-6; TRBD1 matches at 9 bases. The CDR3 has 17 amino acids. CDR1 and CDR2 (germline): MNHNS, SASEGT. Germline trimming cut 6 bases from V and 0 bases from J; bases unmatched to any gene: 6.